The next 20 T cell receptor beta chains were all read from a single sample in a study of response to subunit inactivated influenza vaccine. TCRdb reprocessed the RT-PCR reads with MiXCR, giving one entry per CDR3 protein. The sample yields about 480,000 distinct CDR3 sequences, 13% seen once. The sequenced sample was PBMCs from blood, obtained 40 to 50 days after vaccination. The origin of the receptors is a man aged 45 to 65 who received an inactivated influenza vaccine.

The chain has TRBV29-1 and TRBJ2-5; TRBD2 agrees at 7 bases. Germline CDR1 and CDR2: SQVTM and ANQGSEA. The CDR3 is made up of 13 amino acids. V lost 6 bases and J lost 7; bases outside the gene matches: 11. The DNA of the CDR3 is TGCAGCGTCTTAGGGAGGGAGAATGGGACCCAGTACTTC. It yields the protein CSVLGRENGTQYF.

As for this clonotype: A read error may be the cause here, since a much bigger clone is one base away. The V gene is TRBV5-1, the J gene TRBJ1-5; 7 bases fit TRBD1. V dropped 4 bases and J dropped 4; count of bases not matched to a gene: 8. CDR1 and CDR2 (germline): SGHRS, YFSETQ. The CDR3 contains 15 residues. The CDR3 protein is CASSQGTAVNQPQHF. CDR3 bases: TGCGCCAGCAGCCAGGGGACAGCTGTGAATCAGCCCCAGCATTTT.

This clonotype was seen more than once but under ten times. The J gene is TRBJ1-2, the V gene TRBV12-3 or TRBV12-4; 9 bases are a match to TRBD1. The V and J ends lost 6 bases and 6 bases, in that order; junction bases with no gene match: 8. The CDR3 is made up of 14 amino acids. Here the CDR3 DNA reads TGTGCCAGCAGCCCGACAGGGGGAGTCAATGGCTACACCTTC. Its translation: CASSPTGGVNGYTF.

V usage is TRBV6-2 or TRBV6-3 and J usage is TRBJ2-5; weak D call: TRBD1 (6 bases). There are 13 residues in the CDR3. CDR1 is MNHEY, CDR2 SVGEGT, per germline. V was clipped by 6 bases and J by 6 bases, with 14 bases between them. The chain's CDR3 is CASSPQGWQTQYF. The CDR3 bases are TGTGCCAGCAGCCCACAGGGATGGCAGACCCAGTACTTC.

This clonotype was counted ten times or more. Here the CDR3 DNA reads TGTGCCAGCAGTTGGCGGGAAACACCCTCCTACGAGCAGTACTTC. Encoded protein: CASSWRETPSYEQYF. The chain has TRBV6-5 and TRBJ2-7; the D gene is possibly TRBD2 (6 bases). CDR1 and CDR2 from the germline V gene are MNHEY and SVGAGI. This CDR3 has 15 residues. V gave up 4 bases and J gave up 0 bases, with 13 bases separating them.

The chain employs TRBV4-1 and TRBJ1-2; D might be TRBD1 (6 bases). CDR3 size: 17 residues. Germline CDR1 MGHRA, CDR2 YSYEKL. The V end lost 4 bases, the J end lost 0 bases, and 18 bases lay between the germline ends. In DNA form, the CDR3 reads TGCGCCAGCAGCCCCCTTCTCACAGGGTTAGCTAACTATGGCTACACCTTC. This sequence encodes CASSPLLTGLANYGYTF.

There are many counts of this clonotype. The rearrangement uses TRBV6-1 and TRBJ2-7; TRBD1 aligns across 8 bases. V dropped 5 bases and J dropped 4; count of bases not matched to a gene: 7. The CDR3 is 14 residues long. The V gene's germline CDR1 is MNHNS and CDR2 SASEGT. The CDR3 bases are TGTGCCAGCAGTCCCGTCCAGGGGGCATACGAGCAGTACTTC. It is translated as CASSPVQGAYEQYF.

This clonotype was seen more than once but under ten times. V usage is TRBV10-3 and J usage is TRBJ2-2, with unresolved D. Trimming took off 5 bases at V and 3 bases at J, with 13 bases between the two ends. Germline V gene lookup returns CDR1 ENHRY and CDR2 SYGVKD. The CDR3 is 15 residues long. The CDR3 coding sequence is TGTGCCATCAGTCCAGGCGGACGAGACACCGGGGAGCTGTTTTTT. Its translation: CAISPGGRDTGELFF.

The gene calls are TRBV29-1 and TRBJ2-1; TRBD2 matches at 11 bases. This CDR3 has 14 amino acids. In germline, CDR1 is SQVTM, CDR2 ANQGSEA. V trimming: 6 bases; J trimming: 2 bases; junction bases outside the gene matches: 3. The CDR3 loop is CSVRGLAAYNEQFF. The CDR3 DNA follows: TGCAGCGTCCGGGGACTAGCGGCCTACAATGAGCAGTTCTTC.

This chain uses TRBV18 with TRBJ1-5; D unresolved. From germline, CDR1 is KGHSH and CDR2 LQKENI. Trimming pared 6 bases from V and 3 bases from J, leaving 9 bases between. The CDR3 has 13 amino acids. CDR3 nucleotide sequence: TGTGCCAGCTCTCCAGGAACCAATCAGCCCCAGCATTTT. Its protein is CASSPGTNQPQHF.

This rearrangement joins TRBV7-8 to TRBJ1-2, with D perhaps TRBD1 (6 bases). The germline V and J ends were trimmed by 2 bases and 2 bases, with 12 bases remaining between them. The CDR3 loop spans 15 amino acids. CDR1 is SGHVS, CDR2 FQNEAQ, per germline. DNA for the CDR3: TGTGCCAGCAGCTTAACCGGACAGACAAACTATGGCTACACCTTC. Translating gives CASSLTGQTNYGYTF.

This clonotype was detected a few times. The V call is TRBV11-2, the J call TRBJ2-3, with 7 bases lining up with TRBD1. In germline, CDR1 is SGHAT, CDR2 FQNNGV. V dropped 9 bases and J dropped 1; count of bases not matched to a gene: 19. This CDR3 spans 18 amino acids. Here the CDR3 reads CASTEKKAGGPGTDTQYF. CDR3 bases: TGTGCCAGTACCGAAAAAAAGGCAGGGGGTCCAGGCACAGATACGCAGTATTTT.

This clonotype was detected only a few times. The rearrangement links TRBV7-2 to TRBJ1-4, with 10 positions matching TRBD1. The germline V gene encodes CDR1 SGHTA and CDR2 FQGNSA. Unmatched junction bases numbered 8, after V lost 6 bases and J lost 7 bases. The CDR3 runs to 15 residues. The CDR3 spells CASSSGQGGAEKLFF. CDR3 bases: TGTGCCAGCAGTTCAGGACAGGGGGGTGCTGAAAAACTGTTTTTT.

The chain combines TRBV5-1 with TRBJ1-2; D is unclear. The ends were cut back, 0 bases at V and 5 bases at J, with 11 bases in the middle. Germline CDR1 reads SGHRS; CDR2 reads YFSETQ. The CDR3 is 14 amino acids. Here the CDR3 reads CASSLEKGPYGYTF. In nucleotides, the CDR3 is TGCGCCAGCAGCTTGGAAAAAGGGCCTTATGGCTACACCTTC.

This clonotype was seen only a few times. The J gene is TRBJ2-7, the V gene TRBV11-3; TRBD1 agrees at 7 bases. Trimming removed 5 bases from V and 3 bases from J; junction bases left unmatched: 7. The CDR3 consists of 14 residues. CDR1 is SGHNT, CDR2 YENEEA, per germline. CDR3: CASSPRTGIYEQYF. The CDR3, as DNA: TGTGCCAGCAGCCCCCGGACAGGAATCTACGAGCAGTACTTC.

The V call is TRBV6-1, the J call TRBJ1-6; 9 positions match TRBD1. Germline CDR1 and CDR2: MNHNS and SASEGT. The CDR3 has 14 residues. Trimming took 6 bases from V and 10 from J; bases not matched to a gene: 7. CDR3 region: CASRVQGAESPLHF. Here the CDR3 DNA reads TGTGCCAGCAGGGTACAGGGGGCCGAATCACCCCTCCACTTT.

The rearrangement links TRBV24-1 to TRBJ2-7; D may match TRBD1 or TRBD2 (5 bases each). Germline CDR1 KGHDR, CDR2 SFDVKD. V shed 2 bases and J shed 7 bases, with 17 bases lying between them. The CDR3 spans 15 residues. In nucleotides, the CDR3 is TGTGCCACCAGTGATTCGGGACCCGCGGCTCGGGAGCAGTACTTC. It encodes CATSDSGPAAREQYF.

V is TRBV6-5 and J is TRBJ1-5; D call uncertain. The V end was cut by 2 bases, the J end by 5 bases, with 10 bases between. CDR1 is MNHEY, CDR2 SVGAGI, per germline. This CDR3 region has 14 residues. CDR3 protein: CASSYESSYQPQHF. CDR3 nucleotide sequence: TGTGCCAGCAGTTACGAATCGTCCTATCAGCCCCAGCATTTT.

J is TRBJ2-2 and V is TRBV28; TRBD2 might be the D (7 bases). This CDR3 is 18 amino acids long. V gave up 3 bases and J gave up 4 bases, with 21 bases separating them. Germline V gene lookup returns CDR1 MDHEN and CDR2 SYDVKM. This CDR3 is CASSLRKGGLAVTGELFF. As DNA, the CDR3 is TGTGCCAGCAGTTTGCGGAAGGGGGGCCTAGCGGTCACCGGGGAGCTGTTTTTT.

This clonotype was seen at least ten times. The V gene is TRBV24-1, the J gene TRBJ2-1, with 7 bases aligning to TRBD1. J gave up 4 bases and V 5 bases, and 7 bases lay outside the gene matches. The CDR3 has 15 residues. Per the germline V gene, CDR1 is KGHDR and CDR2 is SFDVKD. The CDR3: CATSAAGTEYNEQFF. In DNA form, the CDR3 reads TGTGCCACCAGTGCCGCAGGGACAGAGTACAATGAGCAGTTCTTC.